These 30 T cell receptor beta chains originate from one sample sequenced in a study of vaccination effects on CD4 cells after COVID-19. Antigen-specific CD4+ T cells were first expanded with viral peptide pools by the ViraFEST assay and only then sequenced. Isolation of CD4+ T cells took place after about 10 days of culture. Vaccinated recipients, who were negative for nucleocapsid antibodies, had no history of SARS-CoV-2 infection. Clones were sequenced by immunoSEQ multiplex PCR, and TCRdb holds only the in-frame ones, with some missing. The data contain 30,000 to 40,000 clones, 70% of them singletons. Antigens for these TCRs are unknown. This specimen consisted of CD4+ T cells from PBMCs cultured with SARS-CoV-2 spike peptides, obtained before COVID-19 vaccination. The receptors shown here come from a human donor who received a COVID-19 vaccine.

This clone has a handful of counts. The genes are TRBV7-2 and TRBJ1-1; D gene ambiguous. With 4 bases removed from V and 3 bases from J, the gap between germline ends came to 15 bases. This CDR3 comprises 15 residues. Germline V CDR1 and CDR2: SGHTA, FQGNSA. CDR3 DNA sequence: TGTGCCAGCAGCTCTTTGTACCCCCCACACACTGAAGCTTTCTTT. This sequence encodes CASSSLYPPHTEAFF.

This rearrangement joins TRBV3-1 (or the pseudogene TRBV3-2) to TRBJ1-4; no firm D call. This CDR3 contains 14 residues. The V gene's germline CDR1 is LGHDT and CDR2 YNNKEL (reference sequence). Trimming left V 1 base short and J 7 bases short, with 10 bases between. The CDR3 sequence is CASSQGGLGEKLFF. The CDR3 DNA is TGTGCCAGCAGCCAAGGCGGGTTAGGTGAAAAACTGTTTTTT.

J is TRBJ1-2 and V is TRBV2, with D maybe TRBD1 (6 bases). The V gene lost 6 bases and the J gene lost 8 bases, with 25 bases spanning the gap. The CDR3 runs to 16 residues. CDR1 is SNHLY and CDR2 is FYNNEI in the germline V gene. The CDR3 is CASSLVVGGATRGYTF. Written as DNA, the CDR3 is TGTGCCAGCAGCTTGGTAGTTGGGGGCGCAACGAGGGGCTACACCTTC.

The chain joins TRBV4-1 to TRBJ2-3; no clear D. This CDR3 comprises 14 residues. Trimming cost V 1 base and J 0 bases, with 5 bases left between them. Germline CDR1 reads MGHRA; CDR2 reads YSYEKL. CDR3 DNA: TGCGCCAGCAGCCAAGCCCCTAGCACAGATACGCAGTATTTT. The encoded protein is CASSQAPSTDTQYF.

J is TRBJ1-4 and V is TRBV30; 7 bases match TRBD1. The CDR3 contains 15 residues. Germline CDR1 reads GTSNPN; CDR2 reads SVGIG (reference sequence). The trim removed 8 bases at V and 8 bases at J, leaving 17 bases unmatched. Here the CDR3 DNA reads TGTGCCGGAAACGGAAACAGGGGCTCGGGAGAAAAACTGTTTTTT. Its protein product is CAGNGNRGSGEKLFF.

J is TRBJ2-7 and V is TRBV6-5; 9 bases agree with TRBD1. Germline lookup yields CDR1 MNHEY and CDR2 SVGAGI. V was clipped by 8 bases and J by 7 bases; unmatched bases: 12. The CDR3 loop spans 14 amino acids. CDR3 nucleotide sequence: TGTGCCAGCCGCCCCCGGGACAGGGTGGGGGAGCAGTACTTC. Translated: CASRPRDRVGEQYF.

As DNA, the CDR3 is TGCGCCAGCAGCCAAGGTGGAGGGGGGACAGGGGGAGATACGCAGTATTTT. Translated, it gives CASSQGGGGTGGDTQYF. V usage is TRBV4-3 and J usage is TRBJ2-3; 11 nucleotides align to TRBD1. The length of the CDR3 is 17 residues. Trimming removed 1 base from V and 5 bases from J; junction bases left unmatched: 8. Germline assignment: CDR1 LGHNA and CDR2 YSLEER.

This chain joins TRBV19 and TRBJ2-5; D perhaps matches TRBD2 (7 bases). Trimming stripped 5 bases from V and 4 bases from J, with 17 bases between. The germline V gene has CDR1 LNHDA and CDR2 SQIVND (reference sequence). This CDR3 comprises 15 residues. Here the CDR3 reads CASSPVRGGRETQYF. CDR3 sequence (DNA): TGTGCCAGTAGTCCCGTAAGGGGGGGCCGAGAGACCCAGTACTTC.

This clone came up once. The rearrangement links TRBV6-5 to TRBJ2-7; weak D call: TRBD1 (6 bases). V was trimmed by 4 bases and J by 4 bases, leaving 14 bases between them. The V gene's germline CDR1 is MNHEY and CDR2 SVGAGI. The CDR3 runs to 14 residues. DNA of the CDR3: TGTGCCAGCAGTTTAGGGGGTCACGGATACGAGCAGTACTTC. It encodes CASSLGGHGYEQYF.

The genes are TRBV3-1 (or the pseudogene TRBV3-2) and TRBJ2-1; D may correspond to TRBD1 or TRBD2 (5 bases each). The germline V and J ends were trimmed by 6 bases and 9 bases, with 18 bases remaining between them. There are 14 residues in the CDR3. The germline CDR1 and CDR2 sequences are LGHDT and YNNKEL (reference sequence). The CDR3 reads CASRTGPPRSEQFF. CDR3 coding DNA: TGTGCCAGCAGGACGGGACCCCCTCGGAGTGAGCAGTTCTTC.

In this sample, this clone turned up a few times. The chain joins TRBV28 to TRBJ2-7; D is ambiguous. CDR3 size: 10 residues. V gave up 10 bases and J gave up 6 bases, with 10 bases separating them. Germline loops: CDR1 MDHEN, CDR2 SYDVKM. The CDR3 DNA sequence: TGTGCCACCCGGGCAGTCGAGCAGTACTTC. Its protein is CATRAVEQYF. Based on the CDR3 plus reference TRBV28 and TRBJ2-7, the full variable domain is DVKVTQSSRYLVKRTGEKVFLECVQDMDHENMFWYRQDPGLGLRLIYFSYDVKMKEKGDIPEGYSVSREKKERFSLILESASTNQTSMYLCATRAVEQYFGPGTRLTVT.

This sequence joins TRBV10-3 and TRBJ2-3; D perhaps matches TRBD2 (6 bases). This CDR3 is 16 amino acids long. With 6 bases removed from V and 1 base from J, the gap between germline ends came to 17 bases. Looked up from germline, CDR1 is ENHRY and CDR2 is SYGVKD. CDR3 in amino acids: CAIRGGAGPGTDTQYF. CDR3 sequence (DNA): TGTGCCATCAGGGGGGGTGCAGGCCCCGGCACAGATACGCAGTATTTT.

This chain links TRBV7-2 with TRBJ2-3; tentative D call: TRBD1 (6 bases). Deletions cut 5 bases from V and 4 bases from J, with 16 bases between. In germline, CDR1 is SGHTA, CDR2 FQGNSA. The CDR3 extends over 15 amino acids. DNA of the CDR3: TGTGCCAGCAGCCCACGTGGACAGAGAGCAGATACGCAGTATTTT. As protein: CASSPRGQRADTQYF.

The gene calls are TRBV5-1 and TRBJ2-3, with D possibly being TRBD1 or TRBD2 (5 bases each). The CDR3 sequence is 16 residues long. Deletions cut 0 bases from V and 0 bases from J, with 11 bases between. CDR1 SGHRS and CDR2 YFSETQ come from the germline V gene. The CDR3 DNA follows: TGCGCCAGCAGCTTGGGAGGGGCACAAAGCACAGATACGCAGTATTTT. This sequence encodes CASSLGGAQSTDTQYF.

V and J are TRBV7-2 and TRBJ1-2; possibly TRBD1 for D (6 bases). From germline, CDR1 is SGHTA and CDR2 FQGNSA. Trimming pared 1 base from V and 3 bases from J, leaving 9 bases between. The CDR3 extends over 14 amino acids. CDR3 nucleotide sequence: TGTGCCAGCAGCTTAGAAACAGGGCACTATGGCTACACCTTC. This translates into CASSLETGHYGYTF.

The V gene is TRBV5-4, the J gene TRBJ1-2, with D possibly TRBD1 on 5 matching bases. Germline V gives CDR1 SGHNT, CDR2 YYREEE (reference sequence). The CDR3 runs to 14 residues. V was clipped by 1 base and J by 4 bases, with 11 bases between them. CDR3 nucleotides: TGTGCCAGCAGCTTGATCGGGGGAGTCTATGGCTACACCTTC. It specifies CASSLIGGVYGYTF.

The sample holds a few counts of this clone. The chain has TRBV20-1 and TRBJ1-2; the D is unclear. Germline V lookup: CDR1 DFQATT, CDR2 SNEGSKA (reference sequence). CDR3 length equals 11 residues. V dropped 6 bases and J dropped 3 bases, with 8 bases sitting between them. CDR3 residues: CSAAGDYGYTF. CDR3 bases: TGCAGTGCGGCGGGCGACTATGGCTACACCTTC.

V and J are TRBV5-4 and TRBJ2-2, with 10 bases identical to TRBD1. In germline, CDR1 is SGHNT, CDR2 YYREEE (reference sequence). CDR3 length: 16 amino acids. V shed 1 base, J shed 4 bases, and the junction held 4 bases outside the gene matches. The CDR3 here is CASSLKGQGRTGELFF. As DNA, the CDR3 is TGTGCCAGCAGCTTGAAGGGACAGGGGCGCACCGGGGAGCTGTTTTTT.

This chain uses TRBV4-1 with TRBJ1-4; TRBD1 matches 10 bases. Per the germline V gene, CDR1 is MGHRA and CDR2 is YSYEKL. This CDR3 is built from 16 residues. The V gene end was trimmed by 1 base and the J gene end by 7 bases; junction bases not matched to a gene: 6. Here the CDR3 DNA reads TGCGCCAGCAGCCAAGGACAGGGGGCGGGGGGTGAAAAACTGTTTTTT. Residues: CASSQGQGAGGEKLFF.

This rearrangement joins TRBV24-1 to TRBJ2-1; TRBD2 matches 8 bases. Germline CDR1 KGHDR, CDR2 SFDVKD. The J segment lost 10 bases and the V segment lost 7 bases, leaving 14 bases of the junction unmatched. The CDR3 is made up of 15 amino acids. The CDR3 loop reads CATRKSGSTLLEQFF. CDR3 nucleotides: TGTGCCACCAGGAAAAGCGGGAGCACGCTACTAGAGCAGTTCTTC.

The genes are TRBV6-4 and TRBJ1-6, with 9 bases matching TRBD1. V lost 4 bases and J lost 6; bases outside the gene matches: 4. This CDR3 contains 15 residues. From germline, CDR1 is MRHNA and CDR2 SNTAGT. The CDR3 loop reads CASSATGGGNSPLHF. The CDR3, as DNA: TGTGCCAGCAGTGCGACAGGGGGAGGTAATTCACCCCTCCACTTT.

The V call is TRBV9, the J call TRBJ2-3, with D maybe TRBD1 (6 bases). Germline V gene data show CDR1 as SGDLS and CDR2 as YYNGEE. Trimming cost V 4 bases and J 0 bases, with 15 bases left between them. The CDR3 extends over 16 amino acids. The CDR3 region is CASSSPTGISTDTQYF. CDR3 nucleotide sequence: TGTGCCAGCAGCTCCCCAACAGGGATTAGCACAGATACGCAGTATTTT.

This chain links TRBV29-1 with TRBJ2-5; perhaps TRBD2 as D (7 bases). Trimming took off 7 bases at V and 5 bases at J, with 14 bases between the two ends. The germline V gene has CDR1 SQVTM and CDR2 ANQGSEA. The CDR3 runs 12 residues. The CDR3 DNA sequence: TGCAGCGCCCGAGGGGGGGAGGAGACCCAGTACTTC. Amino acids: CSARGGEETQYF.

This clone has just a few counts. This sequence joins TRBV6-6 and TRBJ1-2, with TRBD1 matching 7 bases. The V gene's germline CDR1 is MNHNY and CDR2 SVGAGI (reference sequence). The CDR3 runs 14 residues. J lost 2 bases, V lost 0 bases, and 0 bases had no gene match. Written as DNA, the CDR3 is TGTGCCAGCAGTTACTCACAGGGGAACTATGGCTACACCTTC. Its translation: CASSYSQGNYGYTF.

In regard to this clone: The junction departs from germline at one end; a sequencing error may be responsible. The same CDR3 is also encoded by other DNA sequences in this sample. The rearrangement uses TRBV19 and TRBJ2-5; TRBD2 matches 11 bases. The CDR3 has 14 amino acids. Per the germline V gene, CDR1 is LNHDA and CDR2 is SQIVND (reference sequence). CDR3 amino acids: CASSSGTSGRAGNF. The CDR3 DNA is TGTGCCAGTAGCTCCGGGACTAGCGGTCGAGCAGGCAACTTC.

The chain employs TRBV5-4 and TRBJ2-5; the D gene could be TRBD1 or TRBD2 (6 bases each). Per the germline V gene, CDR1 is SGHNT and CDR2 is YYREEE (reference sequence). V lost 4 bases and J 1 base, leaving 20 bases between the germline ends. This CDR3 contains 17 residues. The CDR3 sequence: CASSPSPTRGGQETQYF. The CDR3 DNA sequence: TGTGCCAGCAGCCCGAGCCCGACTAGAGGGGGCCAAGAGACCCAGTACTTC.

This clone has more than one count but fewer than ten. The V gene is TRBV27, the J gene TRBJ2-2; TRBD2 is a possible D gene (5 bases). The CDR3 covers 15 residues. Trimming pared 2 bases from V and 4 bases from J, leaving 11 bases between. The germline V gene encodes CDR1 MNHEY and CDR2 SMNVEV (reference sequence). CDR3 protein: CASSLRGSSTGELFF. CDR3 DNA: TGTGCCAGCAGTTTACGGGGATCCAGCACCGGGGAGCTGTTTTTT.

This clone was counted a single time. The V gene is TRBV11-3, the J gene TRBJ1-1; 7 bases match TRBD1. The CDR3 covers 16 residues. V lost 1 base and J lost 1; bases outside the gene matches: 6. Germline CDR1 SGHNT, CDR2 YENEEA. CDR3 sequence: CASSLGRGPKNTEAFF. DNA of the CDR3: TGTGCCAGCAGCTTAGGGAGGGGGCCGAAGAACACTGAAGCTTTCTTT. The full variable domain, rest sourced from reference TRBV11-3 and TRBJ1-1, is EAGVVQSPRYKIIEKKQPVAFWCNPISGHNTLYWYLQNLGQGPELLIRYENEEAVDDSQLPKDRFSAERLKGVDSTLKIQPAELGDSAVYLCASSLGRGPKNTEAFFGQGTRLTVV.

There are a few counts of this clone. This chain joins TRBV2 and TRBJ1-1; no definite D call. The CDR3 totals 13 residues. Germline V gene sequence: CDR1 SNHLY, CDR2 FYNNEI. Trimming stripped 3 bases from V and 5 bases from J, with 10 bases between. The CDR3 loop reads CASSEGLGTEAFF. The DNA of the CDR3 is TGTGCCAGCAGTGAGGGCCTTGGGACTGAAGCTTTCTTT.

The CDR3 protein is CASSSPSGGTSYEQYF. The CDR3 DNA reads as TGTGCCAGCAGCTCACCTAGCGGGGGGACCTCCTACGAGCAGTACTTC. The chain combines TRBV5-4 with TRBJ2-7; 11 nucleotides agree with TRBD2. The germline V gene has CDR1 SGHNT and CDR2 YYREEE (reference sequence). With 3 bases clipped from V and 0 bases from J, the junction kept 5 bases outside the gene matches. There are 16 residues in the CDR3.